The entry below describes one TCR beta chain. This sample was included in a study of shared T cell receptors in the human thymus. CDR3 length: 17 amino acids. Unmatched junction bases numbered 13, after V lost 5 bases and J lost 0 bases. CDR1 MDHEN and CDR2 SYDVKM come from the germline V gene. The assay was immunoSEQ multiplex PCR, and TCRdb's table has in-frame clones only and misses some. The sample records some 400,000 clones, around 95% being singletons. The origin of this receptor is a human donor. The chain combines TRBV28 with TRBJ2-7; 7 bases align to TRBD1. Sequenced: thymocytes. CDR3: CASSPPVDRFDSYEQYF. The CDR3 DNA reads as TGTGCCAGCAGTCCCCCCGTGGACAGGTTCGACTCCTACGAGCAGTACTTC.